This T cell receptor beta chain stems from a study of cytomegalovirus exposure and HLA in healthy donors. Overall study findings and caveats: Some highly shared sequence variants likely arose as a pipeline artifact. A further, later analysis showed that HLA-associated TCR beta chains (compared with equally common others) were more clonally expanded.

The V and J ends lost 5 bases and 1 base respectively, with 13 bases between them. The CDR3 covers 14 residues. Germline values: CDR1 SGHRS, CDR2 YFSETQ. The PCR ran on 60 Vbeta and 13 Jbeta primers. Assay used: immunoSEQ multiplex PCR; TCRdb lists only in-frame clones, some missing. The sample yields over 150,000 clones, roughly 80% seen once. Note on this clone: Antigen specificity is unknown.

The sample was PBMCs. The clonotype comes from a girl aged 5 to 17 in good health and CMV-seropositive. V usage is TRBV5-1 and J usage is TRBJ2-7; tentative D call: TRBD2 (6 bases). The DNA for the CDR3 is TGCGCCAGCAGACTGGGAGCGGGTTCCTACGAGCAGTACTTC. Amino acids: CASRLGAGSYEQYF.